These 30 T cell receptor beta chains originate from one sample sequenced in a study of blood T cell repertoires in COVID-19. Generated by immunoSEQ multiplex PCR, the TCRdb table keeps only in-frame clones and is missing some. Among around 99,000 clones listed, 75% to 95% were seen once. The sequenced sample was peripheral blood. These receptors all stem from a young woman with acute or convalescent COVID-19.

This clone was seen more than once but under ten times. The chain employs TRBV5-4 and TRBJ2-3; a weak D match, TRBD2 (6 bases). V shed 0 bases and J shed 0 bases, with 8 bases lying between them. This CDR3 has 15 amino acids. Germline values: CDR1 SGHNT, CDR2 YYREEE (reference sequence). The CDR3: CASSLGGVSTDTQYF. CDR3 sequence (DNA): TGTGCCAGCAGCTTGGGCGGGGTAAGCACAGATACGCAGTATTTT. Drawing the rest from reference TRBV5-4 and TRBJ2-3, the complete variable domain is ETGVTQSPTHLIKTRGQQVTLRCSSQSGHNTVSWYQQALGQGPQFIFQYYREEENGRGNFPPRFSGLQFPNYSSELNVNALELDDSALYLCASSLGGVSTDTQYFGPGTRLTVL.

The chain employs TRBV7-2 and TRBJ1-1; D remains ambiguous. Germline lookup yields CDR1 SGHTA and CDR2 FQGNSA. The CDR3 has 13 residues. The V gene lost 2 bases and the J gene lost 8 bases, with 12 bases spanning the gap. The CDR3 loop reads CASSLPPTLEAFF. In DNA, the CDR3 is TGTGCCAGCAGCTTACCCCCCACTTTAGAAGCTTTCTTT.

J is TRBJ1-1 and V is TRBV9; D is undetermined. CDR3 length: 14 amino acids. V lost 0 bases and J lost 1, with 7 bases in between. Germline loops: CDR1 SGDLS, CDR2 YYNGEE. CDR3 nucleotide sequence: TGTGCCAGCAGCGTAGTGACAACGAACACTGAAGCTTTCTTT. It specifies CASSVVTTNTEAFF.

V gene TRBV29-1 combines with J gene TRBJ2-1; 7 nucleotides align to TRBD1. Germline loops: CDR1 SQVTM, CDR2 ANQGSEA. This CDR3 has 13 amino acids. Trimming removed 7 bases from V and 7 bases from J; junction bases left unmatched: 10. The DNA for the CDR3 is TGCAGCGCAGAGGGACAGCGCCCTAATGAGCAGTTCTTC. Translating it yields CSAEGQRPNEQFF.

This sequence joins TRBV5-3 and TRBJ1-1; TRBD1 aligns across 9 bases. TRBV5-3 is an ORF, with its function uncertain. The CDR3 is 13 residues long. The V and J ends lost 2 bases and 10 bases, in that order; junction bases with no gene match: 6. CDR3 amino acids: CARSFTGGAGAFF. CDR3 nucleotides: TGTGCCAGAAGCTTTACAGGGGGCGCAGGAGCTTTCTTT.

V is TRBV30 and J is TRBJ1-4; 8 positions match TRBD1. The CDR3 runs to 13 residues. Germline lookup yields CDR1 GTSNPN and CDR2 SVGIG (reference sequence). Trimming cost V 0 bases and J 6 bases; bases outside gene matches: 0. The CDR3 nucleotides are TGTGCCTGGAGTGTCAGGGGGCATGAAAAACTGTTTTTT. It yields the protein CAWSVRGHEKLFF.

The V call is TRBV11-3, the J call TRBJ2-5; D call uncertain. V lost 2 bases, J lost 4 bases, and 8 bases lay in between. Germline CDR1 and CDR2: SGHNT and YENEEA. The CDR3 has 13 residues. CDR3 coding DNA: TGTGCCAGCAGCTTATCAGGTGGAGAGACCCAGTACTTC. Residues: CASSLSGGETQYF.

This chain uses TRBV9 with TRBJ1-5, with no clear D. Germline V gene data show CDR1 as SGDLS and CDR2 as YYNGEE. The ends were cut back, 2 bases at V and 2 bases at J, with 11 bases in the middle. CDR3 size: 15 residues. The CDR3 region has the DNA TGTGCCAGCAGCGTTGGTGGGCTTGGCAATCAGCCCCAGCATTTT. Protein: CASSVGGLGNQPQHF.

V and J are TRBV18 and TRBJ1-1, with TRBD1 matching 9 bases. V dropped 3 bases and J dropped 1; count of bases not matched to a gene: 6. This CDR3 region has 16 residues. Germline V CDR1 and CDR2: KGHSH, LQKENI. The chain's CDR3 is CASSPNLQGANTEAFF. The CDR3 coding sequence is TGTGCCAGCTCACCGAATCTACAGGGGGCGAACACTGAAGCTTTCTTT.

This rearrangement joins TRBV5-1 to TRBJ1-1; maybe TRBD1 (6 bases). Germline V gene sequence: CDR1 SGHRS, CDR2 YFSETQ. The length of the CDR3 is 15 residues. V was cut by 4 bases and J by 4 bases, with 17 bases left in between. For the CDR3, the DNA is TGCGCCAGCAGCCCGGAGGCCCAGGGGATCACTGAAGCTTTCTTT. Translated: CASSPEAQGITEAFF.

This rearrangement joins TRBV5-4 to TRBJ2-2; TRBD2 matches at 16 bases. The CDR3 has 19 residues. Germline CDR1 SGHNT, CDR2 YYREEE (reference sequence). V lost 7 bases, J lost 2 bases, and 11 bases stayed unmatched. In DNA, the CDR3 is TGTGCCAGCCGAAAGATGGGACTAGCGGGAGGGAACAACACCGGGGAGCTGTTTTTT. Translation gives CASRKMGLAGGNNTGELFF.

The CDR3 region has the DNA TGTGCCAGCAGTTTCACGGGGCAGACAGGGGACTACACCTTC. It codes for CASSFTGQTGDYTF. The chain employs TRBV6-6 and TRBJ1-2; 8 bases line up with TRBD1. Germline V lookup: CDR1 MNHNY, CDR2 SVGAGI (reference sequence). This CDR3 has 14 residues. Trimming removed 4 bases from V and 10 bases from J; junction bases left unmatched: 11.

The chain joins TRBV29-1 to TRBJ2-2; D may be TRBD2 (5 bases). CDR3 length equals 15 residues. The V and J ends lost 0 bases and 7 bases respectively, with 15 bases between them. Germline CDR1 reads SQVTM; CDR2 reads ANQGSEA. CDR3 sequence: CSVEDRGGGFGELFF. CDR3 sequence (DNA): TGCAGCGTTGAAGATCGAGGAGGCGGGTTCGGGGAGCTGTTTTTT.

This clone was seen a handful of times. As DNA, the CDR3 is TGTGCCAGCAGTCGTCAGGGGCAGAGCAATCAGCCCCAGCATTTT. This gives the protein CASSRQGQSNQPQHF. The chain uses TRBV27 and TRBJ1-5; tentatively, D is TRBD1 (6 bases). The CDR3 runs to 15 residues. V lost 5 bases to trimming and J lost 1 base, with 12 bases between them. Germline CDR1 is MNHEY and CDR2 is SMNVEV (reference sequence).

This chain links TRBV7-2 with TRBJ1-1; perhaps TRBD1 as D (5 bases). Trimming left V 3 bases short and J 1 base short, with 18 bases between. There are 17 residues in the CDR3. Germline V lookup: CDR1 SGHTA, CDR2 FQGNSA. The CDR3 DNA reads TGTGCCAGCAGCTTTCCGACAGAAATCCAGGGGAACACTGAAGCTTTCTTT. Amino acid sequence: CASSFPTEIQGNTEAFF.

In this sample, this clone turned up a few times. The V and J genes are TRBV19 and TRBJ1-1; 8 bases match TRBD1. CDR1 is LNHDA, CDR2 SQIVND, per germline (reference sequence). V shed 4 bases and J 0 bases; nucleotides not matched to a gene: 13. The CDR3 extends over 18 amino acids. This CDR3 is CASSTQTYRQGLNTEAFF. CDR3 nucleotide sequence: TGTGCCAGTAGTACCCAGACTTACCGACAGGGGTTGAACACTGAAGCTTTCTTT.

The chain recombines TRBV10-3 with TRBJ1-3, with TRBD1 matching 7 bases. Trimming took 10 bases from V and 0 from J; bases not matched to a gene: 3. Germline CDR1 is ENHRY and CDR2 is SYGVKD. The CDR3 consists of 13 residues. This CDR3 is CASRGSSGNTIYF. In nucleotides, the CDR3 is TGTGCCAGCAGGGGGAGCTCTGGAAACACCATATATTTT.

This clone has only one observation. This rearrangement joins TRBV11-2 to TRBJ2-5, with TRBD1 identical over 7 bases. The CDR3 has 15 amino acids. Per the germline V gene, CDR1 is SGHAT and CDR2 is FQNNGV. Trimming at V came to 1 base and at J to 0 bases, leaving 2 bases not matched to a gene. As DNA, the CDR3 is TGTGCCAGCAGCTTAGCGGGACAGTACCAAGAGACCCAGTACTTC. Translated, it gives CASSLAGQYQETQYF.

Only one count was recorded for this clone. The chain has TRBV19 and TRBJ1-4; 7 positions match TRBD1. The ends lost 8 bases at V and 8 bases at J; junction bases unmatched: 11. The CDR3 consists of 14 residues. Germline-derived CDR1 and CDR2 are LNHDA and SQIVND (reference sequence). Here the CDR3 reads CASCTGDVGEKLFF. Here the CDR3 DNA reads TGTGCCAGTTGCACAGGGGACGTGGGGGAAAAACTGTTTTTT.

V gene TRBV13 combines with J gene TRBJ2-1; D not certain. With 5 bases removed from V and 7 bases from J, the gap between germline ends came to 9 bases. Per the germline V gene, CDR1 is PRHDT and CDR2 is FYEKMQ (reference sequence). This CDR3 has 12 residues. In DNA, the CDR3 is TGTGCCAGCAGCGATACCCGGAATGAGCAGTTCTTC. Its translation is CASSDTRNEQFF.

This chain links TRBV24-1 with TRBJ1-4, with 9 bases identical to TRBD1. The junction had 4 bases not matched to a gene; V was cut back by 5 bases and J by 4 bases. The CDR3 runs 15 residues. Per germline, CDR1 KGHDR and CDR2 SFDVKD. In nucleotides, the CDR3 is TGTGCCACCAGTGGACAGGGGGTTTATAATGAAAAACTGTTTTTT. Translating gives CATSGQGVYNEKLFF.

The chain couples TRBV14 to TRBJ2-5; 8 bases map to TRBD2. Germline V gives CDR1 SGHDN, CDR2 FVKESK. V shed 4 bases, J shed 10 bases, and the junction held 14 bases outside the gene matches. This CDR3 comprises 15 residues. The CDR3 here is CASSPDRPTAGGQYF. The DNA of the CDR3 is TGTGCCAGCAGCCCCGACAGGCCGACGGCGGGGGGCCAGTACTTC. Full variable domain (missing parts from reference TRBV14 and TRBJ2-5): EAGVTQFPSHSVIEKGQTVTLRCDPISGHDNLYWYRRVMGKEIKFLLHFVKESKQDESGMPNNRFLAERTGGTYSTLKVQPAELEDSGVYFCASSPDRPTAGGQYFGPGTRLLVL.

CDR3 loop: CASSSGTVVGSPLHF. For the CDR3, the DNA is TGTGCCAGCAGTTCGGGGACAGTAGTCGGTTCACCCCTCCACTTT. The V and J genes are TRBV27 and TRBJ1-6; 7 bases match TRBD1. CDR3 length: 15 amino acids. Looked up from germline, CDR1 is MNHEY and CDR2 is SMNVEV (reference sequence). The V segment lost 4 bases and the J segment 9 bases; nucleotides outside the gene matches: 9.

The genes are TRBV13 and TRBJ2-1; the match to TRBD2 covers 8 bases. Germline V gene sequence: CDR1 PRHDT, CDR2 FYEKMQ (reference sequence). The trim removed 5 bases at V and 0 bases at J, leaving 6 bases unmatched. CDR3 length: 16 residues. Here the CDR3 reads CASSQISGISYNEQFF. In DNA, the CDR3 is TGTGCCAGCAGCCAAATTAGCGGGATCTCCTACAATGAGCAGTTCTTC.

The CDR3 nucleotides are TGTGCCAGCAGCCTCGGGGGAGGCACTAATGAAAAACTGTTTTTT. Protein product: CASSLGGGTNEKLFF. The chain combines TRBV3-1 (or the pseudogene TRBV3-2) with TRBJ1-4; tentatively, D is TRBD1 (5 bases). V was shortened by 4 bases and J by 2 bases, with 11 bases between the two germline ends. CDR1 and CDR2 (germline): LGHDT, YNNKEL (reference sequence). The CDR3 length is 15 residues.

The chain has TRBV10-3 and TRBJ2-3, with 12 bases aligning to TRBD2. The V and J ends lost 6 bases and 5 bases, in that order; junction bases with no gene match: 9. Germline CDR1 is ENHRY and CDR2 is SYGVKD. The CDR3 spans 16 residues. In DNA form, the CDR3 reads TGTGCCATCAGACCCGACGGACTAGCGGGGCTAGATACGCAGTATTTT. Encoded protein: CAIRPDGLAGLDTQYF.

In its sample, this clone was seen once. The rearrangement uses TRBV18 and TRBJ2-7; TRBD2 matches at 7 bases. Germline V CDR1 and CDR2: KGHSH, LQKENI. There are 13 residues in the CDR3. V trimming: 4 bases; J trimming: 9 bases; junction bases outside the gene matches: 9. The CDR3 coding sequence is TGTGCCAGCTCACGATTTGCGGGGGACGCGCAGTACTTC. It encodes CASSRFAGDAQYF.

This chain connects TRBV6-5 to TRBJ1-1; D possibly corresponds to TRBD1 (6 bases). Germline CDR1 MNHEY, CDR2 SVGAGI. This CDR3 is 13 amino acids long. V lost 9 bases and J 6 bases, leaving 17 bases between the germline ends. The CDR3 loop reads CASLKRGLAEAFF. The DNA of the CDR3 is TGTGCCAGTCTAAAAAGGGGGTTGGCTGAAGCTTTCTTT.

In this sample, this clone turned up a few times. The chain has TRBV3-1 (or the pseudogene TRBV3-2) and TRBJ2-7; TRBD2 matches 9 bases. The germline V gene has CDR1 LGHDT and CDR2 YNNKEL (reference sequence). This CDR3 has 15 amino acids. Germline trimming cut 0 bases from V and 6 bases from J; bases unmatched to any gene: 6. As DNA, the CDR3 is TGTGCCAGCAGCCAAGATTTAGCGGGAGCACGCGAGCAGTACTTC. This codes for CASSQDLAGAREQYF.

The CDR3 DNA reads as TGTGCCAGCAGCTTGGCCCTGACAGGCGGCGAGCAGTTCTTC. It encodes CASSLALTGGEQFF. V is TRBV5-4 and J is TRBJ2-1, with D perhaps TRBD1 (6 bases). Germline lookup yields CDR1 SGHNT and CDR2 YYREEE (reference sequence). This CDR3 comprises 14 residues. V was trimmed by 0 bases and J by 10 bases, leaving 14 bases between them. The complete variable domain, with remaining parts taken from reference TRBV5-4 and TRBJ2-1, reads ETGVTQSPTHLIKTRGQQVTLRCSSQSGHNTVSWYQQALGQGPQFIFQYYREEENGRGNFPPRFSGLQFPNYSSELNVNALELDDSALYLCASSLALTGGEQFFGPGTRLTVL.